One and the same sample provided the 3 T cell receptor beta chains below, sequenced in a study of OX40 agonist ivuxolimab in advanced cancers. This table comes from immunoSEQ multiplex PCR, and its TCRdb copy is limited to in-frame clones, with some not included. Of 100,000 to 150,000 clones in the sample, about 94% were seen once. The sample here was CD4+ or CD8+ T cells sorted from blood, taken in a trial of the OX40 agonist ivuxolimab. These receptors all come from an adult with an advanced solid tumor such as melanoma, head and neck, liver or kidney cancer.

This clone is a singleton in its sample. CDR3 sequence: CASSFSRVTYYEQYF. CDR3 bases: TGTGCCAGCAGTTTCTCTCGCGTGACCTACTACGAGCAGTACTTC. This chain uses TRBV28 with TRBJ2-7; D is unresolved. The CDR3 loop spans 15 amino acids. Between the trimmed V and J ends, which lost 3 bases and 3 bases, there was a span of 15 bases. Germline lookup yields CDR1 MDHEN and CDR2 SYDVKM.

The chain joins TRBV4-1 to TRBJ2-7; D is possibly TRBD2 (6 bases). Germline V gene sequence: CDR1 MGHRA, CDR2 YSYEKL. Trimming removed 3 bases from V and 6 bases from J, with 15 bases in between. The CDR3 totals 14 residues. CDR3 sequence reads: CASSHGGLSAEQYF. CDR3 sequence (DNA): TGCGCCAGCAGCCACGGTGGACTATCGGCCGAGCAGTACTTC.

Note on this clone: Compared with germline, one end of the junction differs, possibly owing to a read error. The CDR3 DNA follows: TGCAGTGCTAGAGTCAGGGGGGTATTTGTCTTC. Its translation is CSARVRGVFVF. This chain links TRBV20-1 with TRBJ2-7, with D maybe TRBD1 (7 bases). Germline-derived CDR1 and CDR2 are DFQATT and SNEGSKA (reference sequence). The CDR3 extends over 11 amino acids.